These 2 T cell receptor beta chains were all obtained from the same sample, sequenced in a study of metastatic and nonmetastatic thyroid tumors. Thyroid surgery took place with no prior treatment in any patient. TCRdb re-called the PCR reads via MiXCR. The table lists approximately 21,000 clones, 27% of them singletons. The material sequenced was blood. These receptors were collected from a female donor with papillary thyroid cancer or a benign thyroid nodule (not recorded which). Some clones in this sample may be carry-over from other donors' samples.

This clone was observed a few times. The CDR3 spells CASSFGTGGYEQYF. In DNA, the CDR3 is TGTGCCAGCAGTTTTGGGACAGGAGGCTACGAGCAGTACTTC. The chain employs TRBV12-3 or TRBV12-4 and TRBJ2-7; 8 bases match TRBD1. The CDR3 has 14 amino acids. V shed 3 bases, J shed 3 bases, and the junction held 4 bases outside the gene matches.

V usage is TRBV2 and J usage is TRBJ2-2; D is undetermined. In germline, CDR1 is SNHLY, CDR2 FYNNEI. The CDR3 length is 15 residues. V was pared by 2 bases and J by 2 bases, with 9 bases between. CDR3 residues: CASSEQWGNTGELFF. The CDR3 DNA follows: TGTGCCAGCAGTGAACAATGGGGAAACACCGGGGAGCTGTTTTTT.